Listed below are T cell receptor beta chains from one sample, sequenced in a study of radiotherapy plus CTLA-4 blockade in lung cancer. The repertoire was sequenced with immunoSEQ multiplex PCR; TCRdb's copy has only in-frame clones and lacks some. This sample yields about 110,000 clones, of which roughly 77% are seen a single time; 2.5% to 3.5% belongs to the top ten. Source: peripheral blood, taken from a patient treated with radiotherapy plus ipilimumab. All receptors come from a human donor with non-small cell lung cancer that progressed on radiotherapy plus ipilimumab. Some clones in this sample may be carry-over from other donors' samples. CDR3s include the opening cysteine and the closing phenylalanine or tryptophan. D genes are given only for firm matches. Size is stated for part of the rows, as once, few or many counts, or as a class when the clone is expanded.

J | size | D | V | CDR3 | DNA
TRBJ1-2 | once | - | TRBV4-3 | CASSQEDGGRDYGYTF | TGCGCCAGCAGCCAAGAGGATGGGGGGCGCGACTATGGCTACACCTTC
TRBJ2-1 | - | - | TRBV20-1 | CSARDIQGLFF | TGCAGTGCTAGAGATATTCAGGGCCTGTTCTTC
TRBJ2-5 | - | TRBD1 | TRBV10-3 | CAISDRDRGQETQYF | TGTGCCATCAGTGACAGGGACAGAGGGCAAGAGACCCAGTACTTC
TRBJ2-2 | - | TRBD1 | TRBV7-9 | CASSWDRVDTGELFF | TGTGCCAGCAGTTGGGACAGGGTGGACACCGGGGAGCTGTTTTTT
TRBJ2-2 | - | - | TRBV10-2 | CASSESGLTWGLFF | TGCGCCAGCAGTGAGTCCGGACTCACCTGGGGGCTGTTTTTT
TRBJ1-4 | - | - | TRBV6-5 | CASRDGGIRKEKLFF | TGTGCCAGCAGGGACGGGGGGATCAGAAAGGAAAAACTGTTTTTT
TRBJ1-2 | once | - | TRBV7-2 | CASSLDGRENGYTF | TGTGCCAGCAGCTTAGACGGCAGGGAAAATGGCTACACCTTC
TRBJ1-2 | - | - | TRBV9 | CASSVGIDNYGYTF | TGTGCCAGCAGCGTAGGAATAGACAACTATGGCTACACCTTC
TRBJ1-1 | few | - | TRBV7-2 | CASSPGAANTEAFF | TGTGCCAGCAGCCCAGGGGCAGCGAACACTGAAGCTTTCTTT
TRBJ2-5 | - | - | TRBV2 | CASSVDSQETQYF | TGTGCCAGCAGTGTAGACAGCCAAGAGACCCAGTACTTC
TRBJ2-7 | - | - | TRBV5-1 | CASSDSITYEQYF | TGCGCCAGCAGCGATAGCATAACCTACGAGCAGTACTTC
TRBJ2-3 | - | - | TRBV5-1 | CASSLDADTQYF | TGCGCCAGCAGCTTGGACGCAGATACGCAGTATTTT
TRBJ2-5 | - | - | TRBV27 | CASSFVGTPREETQYF | TGTGCCAGCAGTTTTGTGGGCACTCCCCGGGAAGAGACCCAGTACTTC
TRBJ1-1 | - | - | TRBV19 | CASTPGGTTEAFF | TGTGCCAGTACCCCGGGGGGGACCACTGAAGCTTTCTTT
TRBJ2-5 | - | - | TRBV2 | CASSKGPQETQYF | TGTGCCAGCAGCAAAGGACCGCAAGAGACCCAGTACTTC
TRBJ1-1 | - | TRBD1 | TRBV5-1 | CASSRQGARDTEAFF | TGCGCCAGCAGCCGACAGGGGGCTAGAGACACTGAAGCTTTCTTT
TRBJ2-2 | - | - | TRBV5-1 | CASSSSGGLNTGELFF | TGCGCCAGCAGCTCAAGTGGGGGGCTGAACACCGGGGAGCTGTTTTTT
TRBJ2-3 | - | - | TRBV2 | CASRTQSSTDTQYF | TGTGCCAGCCGGACGCAATCTAGCACAGATACGCAGTATTTT
TRBJ1-2 | - | - | TRBV9 | CASSGWQGDGYTF | TGTGCCAGCAGCGGGTGGCAGGGAGATGGCTACACCTTC
TRBJ2-1 | - | - | TRBV7-8 | CASSLGPNPNEQFF | TGTGCCAGCAGCTTAGGACCGAACCCCAATGAGCAGTTCTTC
TRBJ1-1 | once | - | TRBV28 | CASSPTTVPEAFF | TGTGCCAGCAGTCCGACGACAGTGCCTGAAGCTTTCTTT
TRBJ1-6 | once | TRBD1 | TRBV5-5 | CASSLTSQGDSPLHF | TGTGCCAGCAGCCTAACTTCACAGGGGGATTCACCCCTCCACTTT
TRBJ1-2 | - | - | TRBV6-6 | CASRNPDRDYGYTF | TGTGCCAGCAGGAACCCGGACAGAGATTATGGCTACACCTTC
TRBJ1-1 | - | TRBD1 | TRBV30 | CAWSHGTGGGLNTEAFF | TGTGCCTGGAGCCACGGGACAGGGGGAGGCTTGAACACTGAAGCTTTCTTT
TRBJ1-5 | - | - | TRBV6-5 | CASSYSASRDQPQHF | TGTGCCAGCAGTTACTCGGCGTCTAGGGATCAGCCCCAGCATTTT
TRBJ2-6 | - | - | TRBV7-3 | CASSRDLGGANVLTF | TGTGCCAGCAGCCGAGACCTAGGGGGGGCCAACGTCCTGACTTTC
TRBJ1-2 | once | TRBD1 | TRBV2 | CASSYGTGGSNYGYTF | TGTGCCAGCAGCTACGGGACAGGGGGTTCTAACTATGGCTACACCTTC
TRBJ2-1 | - | - | TRBV4-1 | CASSQTTLYNEQFF | TGCGCCAGCAGCCAAACGACACTTTACAATGAGCAGTTCTTC